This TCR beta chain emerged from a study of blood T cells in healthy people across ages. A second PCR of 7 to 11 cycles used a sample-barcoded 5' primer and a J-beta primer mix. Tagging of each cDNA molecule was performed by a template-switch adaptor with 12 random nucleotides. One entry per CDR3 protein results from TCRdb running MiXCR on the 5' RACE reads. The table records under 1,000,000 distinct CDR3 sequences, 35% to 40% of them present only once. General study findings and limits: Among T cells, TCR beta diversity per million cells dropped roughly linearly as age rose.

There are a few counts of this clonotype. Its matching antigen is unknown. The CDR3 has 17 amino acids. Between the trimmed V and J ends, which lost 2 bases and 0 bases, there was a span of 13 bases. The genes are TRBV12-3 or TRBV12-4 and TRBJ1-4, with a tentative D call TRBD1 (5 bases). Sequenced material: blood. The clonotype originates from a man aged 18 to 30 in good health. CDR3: CASSLSGPEATNEKLFF. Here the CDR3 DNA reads TGTGCCAGCAGTTTATCGGGGCCAGAAGCAACTAATGAAAAACTGTTTTTT.